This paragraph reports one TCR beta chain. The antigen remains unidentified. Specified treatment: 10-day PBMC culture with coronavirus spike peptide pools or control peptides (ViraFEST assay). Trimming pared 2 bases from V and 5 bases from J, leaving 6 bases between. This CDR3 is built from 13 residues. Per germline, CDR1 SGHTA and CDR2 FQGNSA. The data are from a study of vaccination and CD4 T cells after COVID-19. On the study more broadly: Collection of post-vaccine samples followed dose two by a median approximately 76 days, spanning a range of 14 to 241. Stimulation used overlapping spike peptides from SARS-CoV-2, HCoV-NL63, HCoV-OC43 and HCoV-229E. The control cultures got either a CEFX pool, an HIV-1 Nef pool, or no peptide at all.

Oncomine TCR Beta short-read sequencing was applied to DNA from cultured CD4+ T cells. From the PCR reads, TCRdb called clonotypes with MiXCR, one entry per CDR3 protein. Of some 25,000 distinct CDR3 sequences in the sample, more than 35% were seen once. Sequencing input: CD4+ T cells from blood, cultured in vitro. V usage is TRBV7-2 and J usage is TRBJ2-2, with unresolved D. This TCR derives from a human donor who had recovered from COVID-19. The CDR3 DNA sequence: TGTGCCAGCAGCTTAATTCCAACCGGGGAGCTGTTTTTT. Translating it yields CASSLIPTGELFF.